This TCR beta chain was recorded in a study of blood T cell repertoires in COVID-19. Sequencing was performed with immunoSEQ multiplex PCR; in TCRdb, only in-frame clones are kept and a portion is missing. Of about 230,000 clones listed, approximately 88% are singletons. The CDR3 runs 16 residues. Trimming removed 5 bases from V and 7 bases from J; junction bases left unmatched: 11. CDR1 is MNHEY and CDR2 is SVGEGT in the germline V gene. J is TRBJ2-1 and V is TRBV6-2 or TRBV6-3; TRBD2 aligns across 10 bases. Specimen: peripheral blood. The source is a man aged 35 to 55 with acute or convalescent COVID-19. The CDR3 DNA follows: TGTGCCAGCAGTCCCAGCCCACTAGCGGGATGGAATGAGCAGTTCTTC. Protein product: CASSPSPLAGWNEQFF.